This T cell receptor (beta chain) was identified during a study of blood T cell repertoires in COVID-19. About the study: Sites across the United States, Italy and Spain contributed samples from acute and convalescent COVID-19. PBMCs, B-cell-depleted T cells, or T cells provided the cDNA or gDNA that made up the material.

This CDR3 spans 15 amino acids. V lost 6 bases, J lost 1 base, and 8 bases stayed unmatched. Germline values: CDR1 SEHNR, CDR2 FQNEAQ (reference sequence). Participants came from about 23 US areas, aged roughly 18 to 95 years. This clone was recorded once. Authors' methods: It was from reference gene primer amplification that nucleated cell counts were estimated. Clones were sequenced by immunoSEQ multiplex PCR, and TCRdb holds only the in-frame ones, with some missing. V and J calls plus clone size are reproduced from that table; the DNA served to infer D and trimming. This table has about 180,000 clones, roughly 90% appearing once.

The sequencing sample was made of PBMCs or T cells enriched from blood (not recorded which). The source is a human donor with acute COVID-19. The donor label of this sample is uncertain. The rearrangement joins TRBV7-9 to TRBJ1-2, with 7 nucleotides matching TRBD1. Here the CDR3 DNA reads TGTGCCAGCAGTCTTTCGGACAGGTTTAACTATGGCTACACCTTC. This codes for CASSLSDRFNYGYTF.